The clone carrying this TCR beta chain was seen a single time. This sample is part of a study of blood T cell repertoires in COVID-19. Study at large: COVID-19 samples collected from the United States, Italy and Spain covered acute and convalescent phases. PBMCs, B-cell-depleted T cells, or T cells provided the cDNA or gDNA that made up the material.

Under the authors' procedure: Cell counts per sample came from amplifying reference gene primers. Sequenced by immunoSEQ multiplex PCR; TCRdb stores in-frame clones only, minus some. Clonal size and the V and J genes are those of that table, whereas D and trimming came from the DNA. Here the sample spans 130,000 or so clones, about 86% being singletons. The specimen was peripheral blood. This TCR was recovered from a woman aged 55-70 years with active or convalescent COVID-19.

CDR3 sequence (DNA): TGTGCCAGCAGTCCTCCGGGACTAGCGGGGGGGCCTGATACGCAGTATTTT. Translating gives CASSPPGLAGGPDTQYF. The chain carries TRBV28 and TRBJ2-3, with TRBD2 matching over 16 bases. The CDR3 consists of 17 residues. J lost 6 bases, V lost 5 bases, and 8 bases had no gene match. In germline, CDR1 is MDHEN, CDR2 SYDVKM.